The clone carrying this TCR beta chain was recorded once. Its antigen is currently unknown. This record comes from a study of early T cells in non-severe SARS-CoV-2 infection. Study-level background: Investigators sequenced bulk RNA drawn from unsorted whole blood, and chains remained unpaired.

Whole-study results and caveats: Anti-spike CD8 specificities were favored by VDJdb matching, whose results missed private and CD4 specificities.

This CDR3 region has 15 residues. CDR1 and CDR2 from the germline V gene are MNHEY and SMNVEV (reference sequence). The ends lost 6 bases at V and 5 bases at J; junction bases unmatched: 10. Molecules of cDNA were individually given unique molecular identifiers that were attached to them. TCRdb fed the 5' RACE reads into MiXCR, producing one record per CDR3 protein. The sample includes some 48,000 distinct CDR3 sequences, about 7.8% of them seen just once. Material for sequencing was whole blood. This sequence was found in an adult who was a healthcare worker with PCR-confirmed SARS-CoV-2 infection or an uninfected control (not recorded which). V is TRBV27 and J is TRBJ1-1, with TRBD1 identical over 9 bases. In nucleotides, the CDR3 is TGTGCCAGCAGACCAGCCGGGACAGGGAGGACTGAAGCTTTCTTT. This codes for CASRPAGTGRTEAFF.